The following is a T cell receptor (beta chain) sequence with its context. The source of the sample is a study of shared clonotypes between healthy human individuals. Measured with immunoSEQ multiplex PCR; TCRdb has only the in-frame clones, and not every one. The repertoire holds some 1 million clones, with about 77% as singletons. Trimming stripped 4 bases from V and 4 bases from J, with 12 bases between. Germline CDR1 MNHNS, CDR2 SASEGT. The CDR3 is 14 residues long. The sequence derives from a man younger than 35 in good health. This rearrangement joins TRBV6-1 to TRBJ2-3; D is possibly TRBD1 (7 bases). The sequenced sample was memory CD4+ T cells sorted from blood. Subset here: CD45RA-negative fraction. CDR3 sequence reads: CASSAGGIADTQYF. The CDR3, as DNA: TGTGCCAGCAGTGCAGGGGGGATCGCAGATACGCAGTATTTT.